Listed below are T cell receptor beta chains from one sample, sequenced in a study of CD8 T cells in Susac syndrome. Each CDR3 protein is one row after TCRdb ran MiXCR on the immunoSEQ multiplex PCR reads. The table has about 130,000 distinct CDR3 sequences, 90% to 95% seen once; the top ten hold around 0.24%. The material sequenced was CD8+ T cells from PBMCs. All receptors come from a human donor with multiple sclerosis. Each CDR3 is given with its conserved first and last residue. The D gene is left open where the match is weak. Rows may omit the clone size; those that give it use once, few, many or a size class.

-	TRBV27	TRBJ2-1	-	TGTGCCAGCAGTCTCTCTTCACTCCCTGGAAGTGAGCAGTTCTTC	CASSLSSLPGSEQFF
TRBD2	TRBV25-1	TRBJ2-3	-	TGTGCCAGCAGTCCAACGCGGGGGGCTAAAGGGAGCACAGATACGCAGTATTTT	CASSPTRGAKGSTDTQYF
TRBD1	TRBV5-6	TRBJ2-1	once	TGTGCCAGCAGCTTCCTACGGGACAGGTACAATGAGCAGTTCTTC	CASSFLRDRYNEQFF
TRBD2	TRBV12-5	TRBJ2-5	-	TGTGCTAGTGGACCGGGCGGGGGAGAGACCCAGTACTTC	CASGPGGGETQYF
-	TRBV3-1	TRBJ1-2	-	TGTGCCAGCAGCCAAGATCCAGGGTCTGGCTACACCTTC	CASSQDPGSGYTF
-	TRBV4-1	TRBJ2-3	-	TGCGCCAGCAGCCAAGTACCGTCAGACACGCAGTATTTT	CASSQVPSDTQYF
TRBD1	TRBV29-1	TRBJ2-7	once	TGCAGCGTGGAGGACAGGGAATTGGGCGAGCAGTACTTC	CSVEDRELGEQYF
TRBD2	TRBV19	TRBJ2-5	-	TGTGCCAGTAGTATGGGACTAGCGGGAGTGGAGACCCAGTACTTC	CASSMGLAGVETQYF
TRBD2	TRBV6-6	TRBJ2-5	-	TGTGCCAGCAGTCTAAGCGGGGTCCAAGAGACCCAGTACTTC	CASSLSGVQETQYF
-	TRBV30	TRBJ2-1	-	TGTGCCTGGAGTGTGGCGCAGGGAAACTACAATGAGCAGTTCTTC	CAWSVAQGNYNEQFF
-	TRBV30	TRBJ2-1	-	TGTGCCTGGAAATCGGTGAGCTCCTACAATGAGCAGTTCTTC	CAWKSVSSYNEQFF
-	TRBV6-5	TRBJ1-2	once	TGTGCCAGCAGTTACGAGAATCACTATGGCTACACCTTC	CASSYENHYGYTF
TRBD2	TRBV20-1	TRBJ2-7	-	TGCAGTGCTAGTTCCCTAGCGGGGCGAAGGGGGGGTTACGAGCAGTACTTC	CSASSLAGRRGGYEQYF
-	TRBV29-1	TRBJ2-1	-	TGCAGCGTTGATGTGCGCGGTTTCGGTGGGGGGCAGTTCTTC	CSVDVRGFGGGQFF
-	TRBV30	TRBJ2-7	-	TGTGCCTGGAGTTTCCCCCGGGGGATCTACGAGCAGTACTTC	CAWSFPRGIYEQYF
TRBD2	TRBV30	TRBJ2-1	-	TGTGCCTGGAGTATAGCGGGAGGGCCTTTTAATGAGCAGTTCTTC	CAWSIAGGPFNEQFF
TRBD1	TRBV19	TRBJ1-5	-	TGTGCCAGTAGCCTTACAGGGGGCGCGTTTCAGCCCCAGCATTTT	CASSLTGGAFQPQHF
-	TRBV18	TRBJ2-5	-	TGTGCCAGCTCACCACCGGAAGAGACCCAGTACTTC	CASSPPEETQYF
-	TRBV20-1	TRBJ2-1	-	TGCAGTGCTAGAGATCGGGATACCTACAATGAGCAGTTCTTC	CSARDRDTYNEQFF
TRBD1	TRBV15	TRBJ1-2	-	TGTGCCACCAGCAGGTCCGACAGGGGCGATCGAGGCTACACCTTC	CATSRSDRGDRGYTF
-	TRBV29-1	TRBJ1-2	-	TGCAGCGTTGCCACCGTGGGAGGAGGCCATGGCTACACCTTC	CSVATVGGGHGYTF
-	TRBV19	TRBJ2-7	-	TGTGCCAGTAGCCCGACGGCTGCAGGATCCTACGAGCAGTACTTC	CASSPTAAGSYEQYF
TRBD1	TRBV5-1	TRBJ1-4	-	TGCGCCAGCAGCTTGGGACAGGGATACGCGACTAATGAAAAACTGTTTTTT	CASSLGQGYATNEKLFF
-	TRBV5-4	TRBJ2-5	-	TGTGCCAGCAGCTTGCGGGATACAGAGACCCAGTACTTC	CASSLRDTETQYF
TRBD1	TRBV27	TRBJ1-4	-	TGTGCCAGCAGTTGCTGGACAGGGGGCGACGGTGGTGAAAAACTGTTTTTT	CASSCWTGGDGGEKLFF
TRBD1	TRBV19	TRBJ1-5	-	TGTGCCAGTACCCTACAGGGGCTAGAGCAGCCCCAGCATTTT	CASTLQGLEQPQHF
TRBD1	TRBV27	TRBJ2-1	once	TGTGCCAGCAGTTCCCCCGGGACAGGGGACAATGAGCAGTTCTTC	CASSSPGTGDNEQFF